The T cell receptor (beta chain) under discussion was sequenced for a study of cytotoxic CD8 clonotypes in ibrutinib-treated CLL. The table came from immunoSEQ multiplex PCR; TCRdb's copy has only in-frame clones and leaves some out. The repertoire holds 30,000 to 40,000 clones, roughly 49% seen once, with approximately 17% in the top ten. There are 16 residues in the CDR3. Trimming shortened V by 2 bases and J by 3 bases, and 17 bases separated the two germline ends. Germline V gene lookup returns CDR1 SNHLY and CDR2 FYNNEI. This clone was observed a few times. Sample: PBMCs, taken before ibrutinib treatment. This chain uses TRBV2 with TRBJ2-7; a weak D match, TRBD2 (7 bases). The receptor was isolated from a human donor with chronic lymphocytic leukemia. The CDR3 here is CASSEMGGRGIYEQYF. For the CDR3, the DNA is TGTGCCAGCAGTGAAATGGGGGGGCGCGGGATCTACGAGCAGTACTTC.